The source of this T cell receptor (beta chain) is a study of cytomegalovirus exposure and HLA in healthy donors. Study at large: Approximately 80 million unique TCRs, all from HLA-typed donors, were included in an early release of the data.

Unmatched junction bases numbered 8, after V lost 6 bases and J lost 0 bases. This CDR3 is 16 amino acids long. CDR1 and CDR2 (germline): SEHNR, FQNEAQ (reference sequence). Turning to this clone: The antigen is not known.

Donors consisted of healthy bone marrow donors. The PCR contained 60 Vbeta and 13 Jbeta primers. This table comes from immunoSEQ multiplex PCR, and its TCRdb copy is limited to in-frame clones, with some not included. The table records 120,000 or so clones, around three quarters of them present only once. Overall study findings and caveats: It was shown in a later analysis that HLA-associated TCR beta chains were more clonally expanded than other, equally common chains. In terms of immune exposure information, only CMV serostatus was available.

The V and J genes are TRBV7-9 and TRBJ1-1; TRBD1 matches at 9 bases. The sample consisted of PBMCs. This TCR was recovered from a female donor in good health and CMV-seronegative. The CDR3 DNA is TGTGCCAGCAGACGGGACAGGGTGTCCTTGAACACTGAAGCTTTCTTT. It specifies CASRRDRVSLNTEAFF.